Listed below are T cell receptor beta chains from one sample, sequenced in a study of neurological immune-mediated disorders. A single record per CDR3 protein comes from TCRdb applying MiXCR to the 5' RACE reads. The sample lists tens of thousands of distinct CDR3 sequences; about 9.4% were seen once. The material sequenced was PBMCs. Receptors originate from a man in his forties in good health. Each CDR3 is given with its conserved first and last residue. The order of the fields is clone size, D gene, V gene, J gene, CDR3 DNA, CDR3 protein. The D gene is left open where the match is weak. For some rows the clone size is stated as once, few or many, or as a class when expanded; others skip it.

>few|-|TRBV6-1|TRBJ1-5
TGTGCCAGCAGTACAGGGCCCGGGACAACCCAGCATTTT
CASSTGPGTTQHF
>many|TRBD2|TRBV20-1|TRBJ2-5
TGCAGTGCTGTCGGGACTAGCGGCCAAGAGACCCAGTACTTC
CSAVGTSGQETQYF
>many|-|TRBV21-1|TRBJ2-7
TGTGCCAGCAGCAAGGGCCCCCGGGCAGGAGCCTACGAGCAGTACTTC
CASSKGPRAGAYEQYF
>-|-|TRBV19|TRBJ1-1
TGTGCCAGTAGCGATAAGCTCCGACTAGGGCTTGAAGCTTTCTTT
CASSDKLRLGLEAFF
>many|-|TRBV5-1|TRBJ2-5
TGCGCCAGCAGCTTAGGACCAATCCAAGAGACCCAGTACTTC
CASSLGPIQETQYF
>many|-|TRBV12-3/TRBV12-4|TRBJ2-1
TGTGCCAGCAGTTTACCCCCCGCGGGGTCCAACAATGAGCAGTTCTTC
CASSLPPAGSNNEQFF
>many|-|TRBV5-5|TRBJ1-1
TGTGCCAGCAGGTGGTGGGGCATGAACACTGAAGCTTTCTTT
CASRWWGMNTEAFF
>-|-|TRBV3-1|TRBJ2-1
TGTGCCAGCAGCCAGGAAGTAGGCTCCTACAATGAGCAGTTCTTC
CASSQEVGSYNEQFF
>many|-|TRBV4-2|TRBJ2-7
TGTGCCAGCAGCCAAGACGTTCAAGGCGAGCAGTACTTC
CASSQDVQGEQYF
>many|-|TRBV5-1|TRBJ2-2
TGCGCCAGCAGCTTGGGCGACAGGGAGGCCGGGGAGCTGTTTTTT
CASSLGDREAGELFF
>many|-|TRBV2|TRBJ1-2
TGTGCCAGCACCGGGACGCTCGGGGGCTACACCTTC
CASTGTLGGYTF
>many|-|TRBV10-2|TRBJ2-4
TGCGCCAGCAGTGAGTTTTCAACGGCGGCCAAAAACATTCAGTACTTC
CASSEFSTAAKNIQYF
>few|TRBD1|TRBV7-9|TRBJ1-2
TGTGCCAGCAGCCAAGACAGGGGCTATGGCTACACCTTC
CASSQDRGYGYTF
>many|TRBD1|TRBV12-3/TRBV12-4|TRBJ2-3
TGTGCCAGCAGCGAAAGGACAGGGACCACAGATACGCAGTATTTT
CASSERTGTTDTQYF
>many|-|TRBV27|TRBJ2-7
TGTGCCAGCAGTTTAACAGGGCTTTCCTACGAGCAGTACTTC
CASSLTGLSYEQYF
>many|-|TRBV29-1|TRBJ2-2
TGCAGCGTTGGGGCGCAGGTGGCCGGGGAGCTGTTTTTT
CSVGAQVAGELFF
>many|-|TRBV25-1|TRBJ1-1
TGTGCCAGCAGACAACCGGGACGTACGACTGAAGCTTTCTTT
CASRQPGRTTEAFF
>-|-|TRBV5-5|TRBJ2-3
TGTGCCAGCAGCTCTAGGGATACGCAGTATTTT
CASSSRDTQYF
>many|TRBD2|TRBV5-1|TRBJ2-1
TGCGCCAGCAGTTACTCTAGCGGGGGGGCCAGTGAGCAGTTCTTC
CASSYSSGGASEQFF
>many|-|TRBV7-3|TRBJ2-1
TGTGCCAGCAGCCCGGGACCTAGGGCCAATGAGCAGTTCTTC
CASSPGPRANEQFF
>many|TRBD1|TRBV3-1|TRBJ2-7
TGTGCCAGCAGCTTCTACAGGGGCGAGCAGTACTTC
CASSFYRGEQYF
>many|TRBD1|TRBV9|TRBJ2-3
TGTGCCAGCAGCGTAGGGACAGGAGCAGATACGCAGTATTTT
CASSVGTGADTQYF
>few|-|TRBV12-3/TRBV12-4|TRBJ2-7
TGTGCCAGCAGTTTAGCGTCCTCGGTAGCTCCCTACGAGCAGTACTTC
CASSLASSVAPYEQYF
>many|-|TRBV28|TRBJ1-2
TGTGCCAGCAGCTCCCTTTCCAAGGGATCATGGTATGGCTACACCTTC
CASSSLSKGSWYGYTF
>many|-|TRBV7-2|TRBJ2-3
TGTGCCAGCAGCTCAATTGGGGGCACAGATACGCAGTATTTT
CASSSIGGTDTQYF
>many|TRBD1|TRBV7-2|TRBJ2-3
TGTGCCAGCAGCCCGGACAGGGGGCGGGCAGATACGCAGTATTTT
CASSPDRGRADTQYF
>many|TRBD2|TRBV5-1|TRBJ2-2
TGCGCCAGCAGCTTGCCGCCTAGCGGGAGTCCCGCAACCGGGGAGCTGTTTTTT
CASSLPPSGSPATGELFF
>many|-|TRBV12-3/TRBV12-4|TRBJ1-2
TGTGCCAGCAGTTTTGGTGGTGGCTACACCTTC
CASSFGGGYTF
>many|-|TRBV7-9|TRBJ2-7
TGTGCCAGCAGCTTTGATAGATCCTCCTACGAGCAGTACTTC
CASSFDRSSYEQYF
>many|TRBD2|TRBV28|TRBJ2-2
TGTGCCAGCAGTTTCGGGGGGGCGAACACCGGGGAGCTGTTTTTT
CASSFGGANTGELFF
>many|TRBD1|TRBV5-5|TRBJ2-3
TGTGCCAGCAGCTATCCGGCGGGACAGGGGTTGGATACGCAGTATTTT
CASSYPAGQGLDTQYF
>many|-|TRBV11-2|TRBJ2-3
TGTGCCAGCAGCTCAGGGAGGCGGGCCAGGGATACGCAGTATTTT
CASSSGRRARDTQYF
>-|-|TRBV5-1|TRBJ2-5
TGCGCCAGCAGCCTCCTCTTAGAGACCCAGTACTTC
CASSLLLETQYF
>few|TRBD2|TRBV20-1|TRBJ2-5
TGCAGTGCTAGTCGACTAGCGGGGGGGCAAGAGACCCAGTACTTC
CSASRLAGGQETQYF
>many|TRBD2|TRBV5-1|TRBJ2-3
TGCGCCAGCAGCCCTCGACTAGCGGGGTACACAGATACGCAGTATTTT
CASSPRLAGYTDTQYF
>many|-|TRBV12-3/TRBV12-4|TRBJ2-7
TGTGCCAGCAGCCTGGACCCCTCGTTCGGGTACGAGCAGTACTTC
CASSLDPSFGYEQYF
>many|TRBD2|TRBV4-2|TRBJ2-1
TGTGCCAGCAGCCAAGCATTGACTAGCGGGGGGGCCAATGAGCAGTTCTTC
CASSQALTSGGANEQFF
>many|-|TRBV12-3/TRBV12-4|TRBJ1-4
TGTGCCAGTCGGGACGAGGAATTTCGAACTGCAACTAATGAAAAACTGTTTTTT
CASRDEEFRTATNEKLFF
>many|-|TRBV25-1|TRBJ2-7
TGTGCCAGCTCAAGAGCCCTAAGCGAGCAGTACTTC
CASSRALSEQYF
>many|-|TRBV5-1|TRBJ1-5
TGCGCCAGCAGCTTGGATGGCCCCCCGGGGGGTCAGCCCCAGCATTTT
CASSLDGPPGGQPQHF
>many|-|TRBV6-5|TRBJ2-2
TGTGCCAGCACAGACGGAGGCGGGGAGCTGTTTTTT
CASTDGGGELFF
>few|TRBD2|TRBV5-1|TRBJ2-3
TGCGCCAGCAGCTTGGGGACTAGCGGGAGAACCTCTGTCGATACGCAGTATTTT
CASSLGTSGRTSVDTQYF
>many|-|TRBV21-1|TRBJ2-1
TGTGCCAGAAAAACCGGGACAGTGATCAATGAGCAGTTCTTC
CARKTGTVINEQFF
>many|-|TRBV5-1|TRBJ1-5
TGCGCCAGCAGCCCAGGGGTTAGCAATCAGCCCCAGCATTTT
CASSPGVSNQPQHF
>many|TRBD1|TRBV10-3|TRBJ1-1
TGTGCCATAAAGACAGGGAGGGACACTGAAGCTTTCTTT
CAIKTGRDTEAFF
>-|-|TRBV4-2|TRBJ2-7
TGTGCCAGCAGCCAAGATTTCTACGAGCAGTACTTC
CASSQDFYEQYF
>many|-|TRBV3-1|TRBJ2-7
TGTGCCAGCAGCCAACTCAACGAGCAGTACTTC
CASSQLNEQYF
>many|-|TRBV5-1|TRBJ1-1
TGCGCCAGCAGCTTGGCCGGGACACAGAACACTGAAGCTTTCTTT
CASSLAGTQNTEAFF